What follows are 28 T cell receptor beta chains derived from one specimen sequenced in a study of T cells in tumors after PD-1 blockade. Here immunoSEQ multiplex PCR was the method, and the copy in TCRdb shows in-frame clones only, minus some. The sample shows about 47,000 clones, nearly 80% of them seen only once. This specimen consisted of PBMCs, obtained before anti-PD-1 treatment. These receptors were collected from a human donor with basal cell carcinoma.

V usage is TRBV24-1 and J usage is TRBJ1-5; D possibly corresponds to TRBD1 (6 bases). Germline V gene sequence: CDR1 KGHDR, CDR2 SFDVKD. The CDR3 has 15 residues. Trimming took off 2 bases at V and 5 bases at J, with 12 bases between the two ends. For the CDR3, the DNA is TGTGCCACCAGTGATTCGGGGAGGGGGGATCAGCCCCAGCATTTT. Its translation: CATSDSGRGDQPQHF.

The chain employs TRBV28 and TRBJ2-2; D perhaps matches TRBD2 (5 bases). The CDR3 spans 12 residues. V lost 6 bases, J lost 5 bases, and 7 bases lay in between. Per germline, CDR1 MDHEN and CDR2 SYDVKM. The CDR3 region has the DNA TGTGCCAGCAGACTAGGGACCGGGGAGCTGTTTTTT. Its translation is CASRLGTGELFF.

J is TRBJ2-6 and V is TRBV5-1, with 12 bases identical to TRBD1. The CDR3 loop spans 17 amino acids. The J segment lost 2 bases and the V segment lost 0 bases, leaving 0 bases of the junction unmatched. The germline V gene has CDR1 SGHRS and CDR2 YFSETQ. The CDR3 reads CASSLGDRGPGANVLTF. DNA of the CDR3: TGCGCCAGCAGCTTGGGGGACAGGGGGCCTGGGGCCAACGTCCTGACTTTC.

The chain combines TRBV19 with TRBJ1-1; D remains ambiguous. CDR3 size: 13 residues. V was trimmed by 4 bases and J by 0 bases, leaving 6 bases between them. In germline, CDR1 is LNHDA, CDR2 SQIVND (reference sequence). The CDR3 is CASSREMNTEAFF. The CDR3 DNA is TGTGCCAGTAGTAGGGAGATGAACACTGAAGCTTTCTTT.

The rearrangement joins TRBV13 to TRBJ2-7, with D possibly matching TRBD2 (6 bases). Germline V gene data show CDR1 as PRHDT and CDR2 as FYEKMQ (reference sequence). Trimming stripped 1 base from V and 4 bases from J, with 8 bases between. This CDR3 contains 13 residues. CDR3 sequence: CASSLELAYEQYF. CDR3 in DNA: TGTGCCAGCAGCTTAGAACTAGCTTACGAGCAGTACTTC. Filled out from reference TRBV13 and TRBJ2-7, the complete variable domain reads AAGVIQSPRHLIKEKRETATLKCYPIPRHDTVYWYQQGPGQDPQFLISFYEKMQSDKGSIPDRFSAQQFSDYHSELNMSSLELGDSALYFCASSLELAYEQYFGPGTRLTVT.

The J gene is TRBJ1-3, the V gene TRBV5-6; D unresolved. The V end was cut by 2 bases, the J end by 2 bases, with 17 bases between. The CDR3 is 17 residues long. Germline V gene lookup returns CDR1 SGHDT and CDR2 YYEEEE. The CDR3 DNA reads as TGTGCCAGCAGCTTTAGATATCCTCTTGACGCTGGAAACACCATATATTTT. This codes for CASSFRYPLDAGNTIYF.

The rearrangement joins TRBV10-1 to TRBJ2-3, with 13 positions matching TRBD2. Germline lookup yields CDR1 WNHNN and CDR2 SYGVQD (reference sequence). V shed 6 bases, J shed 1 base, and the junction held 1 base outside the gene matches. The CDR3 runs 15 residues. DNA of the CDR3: TGCGCCAGCAGGGGGACTAGCGGGGGCACAGATACGCAGTATTTT. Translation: CASRGTSGGTDTQYF.

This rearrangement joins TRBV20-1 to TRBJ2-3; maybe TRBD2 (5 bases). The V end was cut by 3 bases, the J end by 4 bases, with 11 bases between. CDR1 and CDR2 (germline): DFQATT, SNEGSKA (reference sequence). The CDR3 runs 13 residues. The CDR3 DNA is TGCAGTGCTAGTGTCGGGGAATCAGATACGCAGTATTTT. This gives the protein CSASVGESDTQYF.

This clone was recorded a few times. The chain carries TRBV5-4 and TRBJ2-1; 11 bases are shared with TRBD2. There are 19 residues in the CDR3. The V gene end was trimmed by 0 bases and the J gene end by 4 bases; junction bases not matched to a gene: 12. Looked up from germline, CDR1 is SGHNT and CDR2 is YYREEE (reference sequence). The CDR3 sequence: CASSLGGGAGLAAYNEQFF. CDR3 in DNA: TGTGCCAGCAGCTTGGGAGGGGGCGCGGGACTAGCGGCTTACAATGAGCAGTTCTTC.

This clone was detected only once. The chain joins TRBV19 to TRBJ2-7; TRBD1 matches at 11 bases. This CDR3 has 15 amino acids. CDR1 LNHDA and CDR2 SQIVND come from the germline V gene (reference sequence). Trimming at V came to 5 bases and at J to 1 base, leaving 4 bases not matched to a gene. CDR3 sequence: CASSGTGGESYEQYF. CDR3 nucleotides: TGTGCCAGTAGTGGGACAGGGGGAGAATCCTACGAGCAGTACTTC.

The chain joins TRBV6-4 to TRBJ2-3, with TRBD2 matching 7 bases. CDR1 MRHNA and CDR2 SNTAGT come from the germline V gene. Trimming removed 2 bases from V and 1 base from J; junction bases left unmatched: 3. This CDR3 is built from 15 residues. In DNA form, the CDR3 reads TGTGCCAGCAGTGACGGGGCGGGGGGCACAGATACGCAGTATTTT. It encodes CASSDGAGGTDTQYF.

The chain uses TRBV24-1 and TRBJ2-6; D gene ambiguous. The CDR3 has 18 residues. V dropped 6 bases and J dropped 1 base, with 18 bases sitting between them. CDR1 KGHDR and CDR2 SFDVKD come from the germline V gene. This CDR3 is CATSRTARSGSGANVLTF. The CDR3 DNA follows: TGTGCCACCAGTCGTACAGCCCGGTCTGGTTCTGGGGCCAACGTCCTGACTTTC.

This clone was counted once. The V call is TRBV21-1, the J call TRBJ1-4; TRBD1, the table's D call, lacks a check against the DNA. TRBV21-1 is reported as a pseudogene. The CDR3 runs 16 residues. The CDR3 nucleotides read TGTGCCAGCAGCAAGATTACAGGCGACCATAATGAAAAACTGTTTTTT. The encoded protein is CASSKITGDHNEKLFF.

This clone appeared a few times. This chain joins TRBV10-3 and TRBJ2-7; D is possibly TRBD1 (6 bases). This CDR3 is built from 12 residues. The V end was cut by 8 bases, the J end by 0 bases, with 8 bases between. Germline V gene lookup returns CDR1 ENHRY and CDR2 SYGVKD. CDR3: CAILDSSYEQYF. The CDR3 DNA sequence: TGTGCCATCCTGGACAGCTCCTACGAGCAGTACTTC.

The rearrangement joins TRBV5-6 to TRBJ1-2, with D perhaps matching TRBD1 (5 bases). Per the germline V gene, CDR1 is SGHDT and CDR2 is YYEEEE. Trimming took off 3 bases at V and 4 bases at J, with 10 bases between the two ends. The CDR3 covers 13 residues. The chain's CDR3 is CASSSGGSYGYTF. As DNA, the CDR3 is TGTGCCAGCAGCTCTGGGGGTAGCTATGGCTACACCTTC.

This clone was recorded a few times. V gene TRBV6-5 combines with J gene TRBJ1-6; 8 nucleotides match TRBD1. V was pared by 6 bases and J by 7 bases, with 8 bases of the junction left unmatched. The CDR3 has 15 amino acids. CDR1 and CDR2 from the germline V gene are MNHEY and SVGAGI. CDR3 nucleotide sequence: TGTGCCAGCAGAAGCCCGGACAGGGTGAATTCACCCCTCCACTTT. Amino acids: CASRSPDRVNSPLHF.

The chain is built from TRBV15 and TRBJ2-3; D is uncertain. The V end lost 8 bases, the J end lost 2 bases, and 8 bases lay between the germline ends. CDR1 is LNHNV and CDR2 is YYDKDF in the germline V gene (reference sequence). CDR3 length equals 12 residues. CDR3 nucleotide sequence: TGTGCCACCGAGACCAACACAGATACGCAGTATTTT. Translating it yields CATETNTDTQYF.

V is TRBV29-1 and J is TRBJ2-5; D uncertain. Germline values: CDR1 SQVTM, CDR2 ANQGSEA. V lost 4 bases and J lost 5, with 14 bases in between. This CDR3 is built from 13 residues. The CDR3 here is CSVGRQARETQYF. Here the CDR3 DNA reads TGCAGCGTTGGTCGGCAGGCAAGGGAGACCCAGTACTTC.

CDR3 residues: CASSVGGQSYEQYF. CDR3 DNA sequence: TGTGCCAGCAGCGTAGGAGGACAGTCCTACGAGCAGTACTTC. The J gene is TRBJ2-7, the V gene TRBV9; D might be TRBD1 (6 bases). Germline loops: CDR1 SGDLS, CDR2 YYNGEE. The germline V and J ends were trimmed by 0 bases and 1 base, with 8 bases remaining between them. This CDR3 comprises 14 residues.

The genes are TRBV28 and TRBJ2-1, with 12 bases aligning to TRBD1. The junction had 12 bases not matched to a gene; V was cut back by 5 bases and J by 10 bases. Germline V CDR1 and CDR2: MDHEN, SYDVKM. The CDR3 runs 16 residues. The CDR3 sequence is CASSPRPGQGAREQFF. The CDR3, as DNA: TGTGCCAGCAGTCCGAGACCGGGACAGGGGGCCCGCGAGCAGTTCTTC.

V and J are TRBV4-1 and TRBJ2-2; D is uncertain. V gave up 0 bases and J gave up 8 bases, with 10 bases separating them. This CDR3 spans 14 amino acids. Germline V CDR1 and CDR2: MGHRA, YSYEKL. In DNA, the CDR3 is TGCGCCAGCAGCCAAGATTCAGTCGGGGGGGAGCTGTTTTTT. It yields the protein CASSQDSVGGELFF.

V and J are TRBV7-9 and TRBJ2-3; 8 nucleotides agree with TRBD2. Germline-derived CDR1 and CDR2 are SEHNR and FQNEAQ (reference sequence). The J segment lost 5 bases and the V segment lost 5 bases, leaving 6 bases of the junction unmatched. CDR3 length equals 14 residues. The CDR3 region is CASSLSGAGDTQYF. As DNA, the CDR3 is TGTGCCAGCAGCCTTAGCGGGGCGGGAGATACGCAGTATTTT.

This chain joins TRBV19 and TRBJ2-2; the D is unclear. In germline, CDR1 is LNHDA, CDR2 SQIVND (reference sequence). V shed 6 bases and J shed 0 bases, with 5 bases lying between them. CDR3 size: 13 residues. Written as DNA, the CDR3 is TGTGCCAGTAGGAGCACGAACACCGGGGAGCTGTTTTTT. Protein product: CASRSTNTGELFF.

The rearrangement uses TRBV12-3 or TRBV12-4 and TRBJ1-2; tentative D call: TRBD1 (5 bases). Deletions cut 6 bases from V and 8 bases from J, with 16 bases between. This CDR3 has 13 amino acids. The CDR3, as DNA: TGTGCCAGCAGGTACCGGGACCTGGGAGGCTACACCTTC. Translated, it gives CASRYRDLGGYTF.

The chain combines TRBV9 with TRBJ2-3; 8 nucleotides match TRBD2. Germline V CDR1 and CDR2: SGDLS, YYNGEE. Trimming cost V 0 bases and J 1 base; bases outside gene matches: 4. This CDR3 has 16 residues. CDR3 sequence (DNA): TGTGCCAGCAGCGTAGCGGGGGGGCAGGGCACAGATACGCAGTATTTT. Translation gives CASSVAGGQGTDTQYF.

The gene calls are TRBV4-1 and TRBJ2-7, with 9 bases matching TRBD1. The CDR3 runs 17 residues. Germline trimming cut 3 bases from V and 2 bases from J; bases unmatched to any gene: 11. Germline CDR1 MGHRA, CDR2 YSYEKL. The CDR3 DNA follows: TGCGCCAGCAGCCAGCCAGATGGACAGGGGCCTACCTACGAGCAGTACTTC. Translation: CASSQPDGQGPTYEQYF.

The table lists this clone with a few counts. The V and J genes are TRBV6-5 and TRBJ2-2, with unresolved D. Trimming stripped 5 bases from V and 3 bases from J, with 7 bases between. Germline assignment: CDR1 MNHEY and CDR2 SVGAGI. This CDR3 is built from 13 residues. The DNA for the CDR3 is TGTGCCAGCAGTCCAGAGGACACCGGGGAGCTGTTTTTT. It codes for CASSPEDTGELFF.

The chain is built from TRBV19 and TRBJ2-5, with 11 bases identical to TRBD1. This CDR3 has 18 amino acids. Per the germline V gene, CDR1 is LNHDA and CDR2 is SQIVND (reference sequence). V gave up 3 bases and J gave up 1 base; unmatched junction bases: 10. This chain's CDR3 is CASSITLSGTGGQETQYF. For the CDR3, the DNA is TGTGCCAGTAGTATTACTCTATCCGGGACAGGGGGCCAAGAGACCCAGTACTTC. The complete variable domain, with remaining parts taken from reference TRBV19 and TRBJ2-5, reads DGGITQSPKYLFRKEGQNVTLSCEQNLNHDAMYWYRQDPGQGLRLIYYSQIVNDFQKGDIAEGYSVSREKKESFPLTVTSAQKNPTAFYLCASSITLSGTGGQETQYFGPGTRLLVL.